This T cell receptor beta chain appears in the sequencing data of a study of cytomegalovirus exposure and HLA in healthy donors. Overall study findings and caveats: In vitro assays verified that three CMV-associated chains recognized CMV antigens specifically.

On this clone: Its target is not known.

Primers: 60 Vbeta forward and 13 Jbeta reverse. Sequenced by immunoSEQ multiplex PCR; TCRdb stores in-frame clones only, minus some. Of over 150,000 clones listed, around 80% are singletons. CDR1 is SGHAT, CDR2 FQNNGV, per germline. V was pared by 8 bases and J by 6 bases, with 11 bases of the junction left unmatched. This CDR3 contains 14 residues. Material: PBMCs. The clonotype originates from a male donor in good health and CMV-seronegative. The genes are TRBV11-2 and TRBJ2-7, with 9 bases identical to TRBD1. The CDR3 DNA reads as TGTGCCAGCCAAAGCTTCGACAGGGGGGGCGAGCAGTACTTC. It encodes CASQSFDRGGEQYF.